What follows are 21 T cell receptor beta chains derived from one specimen sequenced in a study of kidney transplant recipient with SARS-CoV-2 infection. Using its own MiXCR run on the reads, TCRdb lists one record per CDR3 protein. The profile shows approximately 240,000 distinct CDR3 sequences, more than 25% of them singletons. The sequences come from a blood sample, collected at baseline and on approximately day 120 from a kidney transplant recipient. The receptors shown here come from a male patient aged 25-45 years who had COVID-19 and was a kidney transplant recipient. Some T cells may arise from the graft donor.

Note on this clonotype: A much larger clonotype is one base distant, so this may be a read error. V gene TRBV16 combines with J gene TRBJ1-2; D remains ambiguous. CDR1 and CDR2 from the germline V gene are KGHSY and FQNENV. This CDR3 has 17 residues. V lost 4 bases and J 4 bases, leaving 22 bases between the germline ends. CDR3 nucleotide sequence: TGTGCCAGCAGCCCGGTAATGGCCGTTAGAAAGACCTATGGCTACACCTTC. Translated, it gives CASSPVMAVRKTYGYTF.

Concerning this clonotype itself: A much more abundant neighbour one base away suggests this may be a read error. This chain connects TRBV6-5 to TRBJ1-2, with D perhaps TRBD1 (6 bases). Trimming left V 0 bases short and J 10 bases short, with 12 bases between. Germline V gives CDR1 MNHEY, CDR2 SVGAGI. CDR3 length equals 13 residues. The CDR3: CASSYSGAESYTF. The CDR3 DNA sequence: TGTGCCAGCAGTTACTCGGGGGCAGAGTCCTACACCTTC.

This clonotype was recorded many times. CDR3 DNA: TGTGCCAGCAGCTTGGTGTCGGCAGGGGGAGGGACCCAGTACTTC. Protein sequence: CASSLVSAGGGTQYF. This chain uses TRBV5-6 with TRBJ2-5; a weak D match, TRBD1 (7 bases). Germline values: CDR1 SGHDT, CDR2 YYEEEE. The CDR3 is 15 residues long. V was trimmed by 0 bases and J by 7 bases, leaving 16 bases between them. Full variable domain (remainder filled in from reference TRBV5-6 and TRBJ2-5): DAGVTQSPTHLIKTRGQQVTLRCSPKSGHDTVSWYQQALGQGPQFIFQYYEEEERQRGNFPDRFSGHQFPNYSSELNVNALLLGDSALYLCASSLVSAGGGTQYFGPGTRLLVL.

About this clonotype: A much more abundant neighbour one base away suggests this may be a read error. The chain carries TRBV4-2 and TRBJ2-2; 8 bases match TRBD2. With V trimmed by 1 base and J by 6 bases, 7 bases remained unmatched. CDR3 length equals 16 residues. Germline CDR1 reads LGHNA; CDR2 reads YNFKEQ. CDR3 residues: CASSQGGTRFSGELFF. The CDR3 DNA reads TGTGCCAGCAGCCAAGGTGGGACTAGATTCTCCGGGGAGCTGTTTTTT.

V usage is TRBV5-4 and J usage is TRBJ1-2; D is possibly TRBD1 (5 bases). Looked up from germline, CDR1 is SGHNT and CDR2 is YYREEE (reference sequence). Trimming shortened V by 7 bases and J by 4 bases, and 23 bases separated the two germline ends. The CDR3 is 16 residues long. The CDR3 bases are TGTGCCAGCTTAGGGGTCGTACCAGGAAAGACCTATGGCTACACCTTC. Protein: CASLGVVPGKTYGYTF.

Turning to this clonotype: A much larger clone differs from this one at a single base, so this may be a read error. CDR3 in DNA: TGCGCCAGCAGCTTTGGGGGAGGGCCTCTTGACGGGCAGTACTTC. Its translation is CASSFGGGPLDGQYF. The chain employs TRBV5-1 and TRBJ2-7; 7 bases agree with TRBD2. Trimming cost V 2 bases and J 9 bases; bases outside gene matches: 14. The CDR3 spans 15 residues. Looked up from germline, CDR1 is SGHRS and CDR2 is YFSETQ.

On this clonotype itself: This clone may be a read error of a much larger clone one base away. The CDR3 loop is CASPSRNNEQFF. The CDR3 DNA reads TGTGCCAGTCCTAGCAGGAACAATGAGCAGTTCTTC. The gene calls are TRBV19 and TRBJ2-3; the D gene is possibly TRBD2 (5 bases). The closer fit of TRBJ2-1 to the DNA end suggests the J call may be wrong. The CDR3 consists of 12 residues. The germline gives CDR1 LNHDA, CDR2 SQIVND (reference sequence).

On this clonotype itself: With a much larger clone just one base away, this may be a read error. The conserved closing phenylalanine or tryptophan is absent in this CDR3, likely reflecting a read error. The chain links TRBV5-4 to TRBJ1-1, with a weak D call TRBD1 (6 bases). V lost 4 bases and J 2 bases, leaving 12 bases between the germline ends. The CDR3 has 14 amino acids. Germline assignment: CDR1 SGHNT and CDR2 YYREEE (reference sequence). The CDR3 DNA is TGTGCCAGCAGCAAGGACAGTTACAACACTGAAGCTTTCCTT. Translating gives CASSKDSYNTEAFL.

In the case of this clonotype: This may arise from a read error, as a much more abundant clone is one base away. This rearrangement joins TRBV6-6 to TRBJ1-2, with D perhaps matching TRBD1 (5 bases). The CDR3 contains 17 residues. V dropped 5 bases and J dropped 4 bases, with 23 bases sitting between them. Germline lookup yields CDR1 MNHNY and CDR2 SVGAGI (reference sequence). CDR3 protein: CASSAITGGRKAYGYTF. The CDR3 DNA is TGTGCCAGCAGTGCTATAACAGGTGGGAGAAAGGCCTATGGCTACACCTTC.

Many counts were recorded for this clonotype. The chain employs TRBV3-2 and TRBJ2-5. TRBV3-2 is described as a pseudogene. The CDR3 loop spans 14 amino acids. The CDR3 spells CASSQDGREETQYF. CDR3 DNA sequence: TGTGCCAGCAGCCAAGATGGACGAGAAGAGACCCAGTACTTC.

In its sample, this clonotype is medium-sized. The chain is built from TRBV9 and TRBJ1-4; maybe TRBD1 (5 bases). The germline V gene has CDR1 SGDLS and CDR2 YYNGEE. The length of the CDR3 is 12 residues. The V end was cut by 2 bases, the J end by 11 bases, with 10 bases between. The CDR3, as DNA: TGTGCCAGCAGCGTTATCGGGGGTAAACTGTTTTTT. Protein: CASSVIGGKLFF.

There are many counts of this clonotype. The genes are TRBV30 and TRBJ1-1; 9 bases line up with TRBD1. Germline trimming cut 5 bases from V and 5 bases from J; bases unmatched to any gene: 3. The germline V gene has CDR1 GTSNPN and CDR2 SVGIG (reference sequence). The CDR3 contains 12 residues. The CDR3 coding sequence is TGTGCCTGGGACAGGGGGGGAACTGAAGCTTTCTTT. Translated, it gives CAWDRGGTEAFF. The full variable domain, with the rest looked up from reference TRBV30 and TRBJ1-1, is SQTIHQWPATLVQPVGSPLSLECTVEGTSNPNLYWYRQAAGRGLQLLFYSVGIGQISSEVPQNLSASRPQDRQFILSSKKLLLSDSGFYLCAWDRGGTEAFFGQGTRLTVV.

With respect to this clonotype: It may be a read error: a sequence one base away is much more abundant. CDR3 nucleotide sequence: TGTGCCAGCAGATTAGCGGGAGGGTACAATGAGCAGTTCTTC. It codes for CASRLAGGYNEQFF. The V and J genes are TRBV28 and TRBJ2-1, with 11 nucleotides matching TRBD2. The trim removed 6 bases at V and 4 bases at J, leaving 2 bases unmatched. CDR1 and CDR2 from the germline V gene are MDHEN and SYDVKM. CDR3 length equals 14 residues.

Of note for this clonotype: This may be a read error: a much more frequent sequence differs by one nucleotide. The chain links TRBV4-1 to TRBJ1-5, with D perhaps matching TRBD1 (5 bases). The CDR3 has 15 amino acids. Germline CDR1 is MGHRA and CDR2 is YSYEKL. V gave up 0 bases and J gave up 9 bases, with 15 bases separating them. The CDR3 loop reads CASSQDGGVPRPQHF. DNA for the CDR3: TGCGCCAGCAGCCAAGATGGGGGGGTCCCCCGGCCCCAGCATTTT.

Details on this clonotype: A much larger clonotype is one base distant, so this may be a read error. The V call is TRBV7-9, the J call TRBJ2-7; tentatively, D is TRBD2 (6 bases). With 5 bases removed from V and 1 base from J, the gap between germline ends came to 18 bases. CDR1 SEHNR and CDR2 FQNEAQ come from the germline V gene (reference sequence). The CDR3 runs to 16 residues. The DNA of the CDR3 is TGTGCCAGCAGCCCCCAAGGAGGGCCGCAATCCTACGAGCAGTACTTC. Translating gives CASSPQGGPQSYEQYF.

At least ten counts were recorded for this clonotype. The chain is built from TRBV6-4 and TRBJ2-3; 9 nucleotides agree with TRBD1. This CDR3 comprises 16 residues. The V gene's germline CDR1 is MRHNA and CDR2 SNTAGT. V lost 0 bases, J lost 4 bases, and 5 bases stayed unmatched. The CDR3 is CASSDSPGQGADTQYF. The CDR3 region has the DNA TGTGCCAGCAGTGACTCACCGGGACAGGGTGCAGATACGCAGTATTTT.

A remark on this clonotype: Just one base apart from a much larger clone, this may be a read error. V gene TRBV28 combines with J gene TRBJ1-1; D remains ambiguous. This CDR3 has 14 amino acids. Germline V gene sequence: CDR1 MDHEN, CDR2 SYDVKM. The CDR3 DNA reads TGTGCCAGCGGTTTATTAGCGGTATACACTGAAGCTTTCTTT. Amino acid sequence: CASGLLAVYTEAFF.

At least ten counts were recorded for this clonotype. V is TRBV11-2 and J is TRBJ2-5; TRBD2 aligns across 13 bases. Trimming took 4 bases from V and 5 from J; bases not matched to a gene: 4. Germline lookup yields CDR1 SGHAT and CDR2 FQNNGV. This CDR3 region has 15 residues. CDR3 in amino acids: CASSSGLAGFETQYF. The CDR3 nucleotides read TGTGCCAGCAGCTCGGGACTAGCGGGATTCGAGACCCAGTACTTC.

This clonotype came up many times. The chain links TRBV2 to TRBJ1-5, with a possible D match to TRBD1 (6 bases). The CDR3 is 15 amino acids. Germline V CDR1 and CDR2: SNHLY, FYNNEI. V gave up 5 bases and J gave up 0 bases, with 11 bases separating them. The CDR3 spells CASSPDRFSNQPQHF. The CDR3 region has the DNA TGTGCCAGCAGTCCCGACAGGTTTAGCAATCAGCCCCAGCATTTT.

The V call is TRBV20-1, the J call TRBJ2-2; unclear D gene. The V and J ends lost 0 bases and 6 bases respectively, with 11 bases between them. In germline, CDR1 is DFQATT, CDR2 SNEGSKA (reference sequence). CDR3 length: 14 amino acids. The CDR3 is CSARESTESGELFF. In DNA form, the CDR3 reads TGCAGTGCTAGAGAATCTACGGAGTCCGGGGAGCTGTTTTTT.

Notes on this clonotype: A much larger clone is a single base away; this may be a read error. J is TRBJ1-2 and V is TRBV24-1; no definite D call. The V end lost 6 bases, the J end lost 4 bases, and 23 bases lay between the germline ends. The CDR3 has 17 residues. Germline V gene lookup returns CDR1 KGHDR and CDR2 SFDVKD. The CDR3 reads CATSLIVSTRRTYGYTF. The CDR3 DNA reads as TGTGCCACCAGTCTTATAGTTAGTACCAGAAGGACCTATGGCTACACCTTC.